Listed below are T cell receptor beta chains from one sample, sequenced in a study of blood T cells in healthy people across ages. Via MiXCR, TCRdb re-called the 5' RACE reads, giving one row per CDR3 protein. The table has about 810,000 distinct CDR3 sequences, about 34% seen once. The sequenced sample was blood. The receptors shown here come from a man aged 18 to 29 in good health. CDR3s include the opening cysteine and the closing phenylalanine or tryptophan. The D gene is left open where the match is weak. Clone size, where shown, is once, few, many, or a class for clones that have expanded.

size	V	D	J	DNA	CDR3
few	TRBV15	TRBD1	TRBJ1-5	TGTGCCACCAGCGGACAGGGGCATCAGCCCCAGCATTTT	CATSGQGHQPQHF
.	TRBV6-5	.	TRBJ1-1	TGTGCCAGCAGTGCTCGGGGCCCAAACACTGAAGCTTTCTTT	CASSARGPNTEAFF
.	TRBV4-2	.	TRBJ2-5	TGTGCCAGCAGCCAAGATCTGATTCCGGGGAGGAGGTACTTC	CASSQDLIPGRRYF
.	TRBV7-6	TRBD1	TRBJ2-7	TGTGCCAGCAGCCCAATAGGGACAGGGGCCCACGAGCAGTACTTC	CASSPIGTGAHEQYF
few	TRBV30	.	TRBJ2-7	TGTGCCGGGAGTGTTATGGTCTACGAGCAGTACTTC	CAGSVMVYEQYF
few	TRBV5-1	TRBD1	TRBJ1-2	TGCGCCAGCACCGAGGACAGGGGCTTCTATGGCTACACCTTC	CASTEDRGFYGYTF
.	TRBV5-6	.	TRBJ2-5	TGTGCCAGCAGACGGGCGAATGAGCAGTACTTC	CASRRANEQYF
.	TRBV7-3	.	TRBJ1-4	TGTGCCAGCAGCTTAACAGGGGCCCCAGATGAAAAACTGTTTTTT	CASSLTGAPDEKLFF
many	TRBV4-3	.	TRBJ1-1	TGCGCCAGCAGCCACCCAGGGACGGCCGAAGCTTTCTTT	CASSHPGTAEAFF
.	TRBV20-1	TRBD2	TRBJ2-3	TGCAGTGCGCCCTCCCCCAGCGGGGGAGATACGCAGTATTTT	CSAPSPSGGDTQYF